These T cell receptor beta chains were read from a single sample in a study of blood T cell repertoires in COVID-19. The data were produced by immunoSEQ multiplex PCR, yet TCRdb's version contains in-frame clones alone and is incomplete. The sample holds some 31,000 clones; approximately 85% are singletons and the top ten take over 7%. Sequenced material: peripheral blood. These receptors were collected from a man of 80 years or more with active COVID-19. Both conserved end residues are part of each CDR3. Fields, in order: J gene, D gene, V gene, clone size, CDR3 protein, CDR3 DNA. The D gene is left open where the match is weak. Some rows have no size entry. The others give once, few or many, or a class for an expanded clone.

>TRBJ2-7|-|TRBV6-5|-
CASRVWELRVEQYF
TGTGCCAGCAGGGTATGGGAGTTAAGGGTCGAGCAGTACTTC
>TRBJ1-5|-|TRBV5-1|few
CASSLAGYSNQPQHF
TGCGCCAGCAGCTTGGCAGGTTATAGCAATCAGCCCCAGCATTTT
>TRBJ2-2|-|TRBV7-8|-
CASSLGTLNTGELFF
TGTGCCAGCAGCTTAGGGACTCTTAACACCGGGGAGCTGTTTTTT
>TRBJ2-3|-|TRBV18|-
CASSPQQTDTQYF
TGTGCCAGCTCACCACAACAGACAGATACGCAGTATTTT
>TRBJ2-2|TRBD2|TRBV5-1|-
CASSGPPGLAGANTGELFF
TGCGCCAGCAGCGGACCACCGGGACTAGCGGGGGCGAACACCGGGGAGCTGTTTTTT
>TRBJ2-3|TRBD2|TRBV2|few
CASSPGGADTQYF
TGTGCCAGCAGTCCTGGGGGGGCAGATACGCAGTATTTT
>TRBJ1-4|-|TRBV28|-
CASSLPGSPGQAFF
TGTGCCAGCAGCTTACCAGGATCACCCGGCCAGGCGTTTTTT
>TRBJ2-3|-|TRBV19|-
CASSGLTSTDTQYF
TGTGCCAGTAGTGGACTGACTAGCACAGATACGCAGTATTTT
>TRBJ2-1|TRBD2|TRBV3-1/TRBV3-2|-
CASSPQAGAYNEQFF
TGTGCCAGCAGCCCTCAAGCGGGGGCCTACAATGAGCAGTTCTTC
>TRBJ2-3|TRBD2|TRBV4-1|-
CASSQDQRGGWDTQYF
TGCGCCAGCAGCCAAGATCAGCGGGGGGGCTGGGATACGCAGTATTTT
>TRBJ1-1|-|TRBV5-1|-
CASSLTGYTEAFF
TGCGCCAGCAGCTTGACAGGATACACTGAAGCTTTCTTT
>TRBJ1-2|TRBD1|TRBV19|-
CASADRAYGYTF
TGTGCCAGTGCCGACAGGGCCTATGGCTACACCTTC
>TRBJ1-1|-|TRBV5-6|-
CASSFGGANTEAFF
TGTGCCAGCAGCTTTGGAGGGGCCAACACTGAAGCTTTCTTT
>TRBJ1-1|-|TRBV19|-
CASSIGKGAEAFF
TGTGCCAGTAGTATAGGTAAAGGGGCTGAAGCTTTCTTT
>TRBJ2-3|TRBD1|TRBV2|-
CASSGRQGGSTDTQYF
TGTGCCAGCAGTGGGCGACAGGGGGGGAGCACAGATACGCAGTATTTT
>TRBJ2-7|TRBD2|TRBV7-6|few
CASSPGGGLGYEQYF
TGTGCCAGCAGCCCCGGGGGGGGGTTGGGCTACGAGCAGTACTTC
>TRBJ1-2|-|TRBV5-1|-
CASSEALGGGYTF
TGCGCCAGCAGCGAGGCCCTGGGGGGAGGCTACACCTTC
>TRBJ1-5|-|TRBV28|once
CASRPHGNQPQHF
TGTGCCAGCAGGCCACATGGCAATCAGCCCCAGCATTTT
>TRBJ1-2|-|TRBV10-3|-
CAISVGSGSYGYTF
TGTGCCATCAGTGTAGGGTCAGGGTCCTATGGCTACACCTTC
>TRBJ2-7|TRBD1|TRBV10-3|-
CATAGTEYEQYF
TGTGCCACGGCCGGGACAGAGTACGAGCAGTACTTC
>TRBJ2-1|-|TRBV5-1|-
CASSDLQGDGLADEQFF
TGCGCCAGCAGCGATCTACAGGGCGACGGATTGGCGGATGAGCAGTTCTTC
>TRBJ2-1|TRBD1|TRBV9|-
CASSQIGNRGKEQFF
TGTGCCAGCAGCCAAATTGGTAACAGGGGTAAGGAGCAGTTCTTC
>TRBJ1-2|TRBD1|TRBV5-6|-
CASSLNRGGSPYTF
TGTGCCAGCAGCTTGAACAGGGGCGGATCACCCTACACCTTC
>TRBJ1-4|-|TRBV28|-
CASSLGGTNEKLFF
TGTGCCAGCAGTTTAGGGGGGACTAATGAAAAACTGTTTTTT
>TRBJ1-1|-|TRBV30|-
CAWNLQPDTEAFF
TGTGCCTGGAATTTACAGCCCGACACTGAAGCTTTCTTT
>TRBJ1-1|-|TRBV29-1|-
CSVDRDLNTEAFF
TGCAGCGTTGACAGGGACTTGAACACTGAAGCTTTCTTT
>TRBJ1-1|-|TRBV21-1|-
CASSTGQGSTEAFF
TGTGCCAGCAGCACGGGACAGGGAAGCACTGAAGCTTTCTTT
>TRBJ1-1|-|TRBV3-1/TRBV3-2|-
CASSQGRDTTGGGTEAFF
TGTGCCAGCAGCCAGGGTCGGGACACCACGGGAGGGGGGACTGAAGCTTTCTTT
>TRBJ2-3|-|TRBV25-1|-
CASRTASTDTQYF
TGTGCCAGCAGGACAGCCTCCACAGATACGCAGTATTTT
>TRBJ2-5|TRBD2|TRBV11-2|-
CASSPTIFASGGDTQYF
TGTGCCAGCAGCCCGACAATCTTTGCTAGCGGGGGAGACACCCAGTACTTC
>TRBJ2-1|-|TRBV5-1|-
CASSLGRGGAHNEQFF
TGCGCCAGCAGCTTGGGCAGGGGAGGGGCACACAATGAGCAGTTCTTC
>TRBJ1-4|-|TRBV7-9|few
CASSLGGSEKLFF
TGTGCCAGCAGCTTAGGAGGGTCTGAAAAACTGTTTTTT
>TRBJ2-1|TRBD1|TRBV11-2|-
CASGSRGRNEQFF
TGTGCCAGCGGATCCAGGGGGCGGAATGAGCAGTTCTTC
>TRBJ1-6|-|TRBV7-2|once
CASSFGPAQNSPLHF
TGTGCCAGCAGCTTTGGGCCAGCCCAAAATTCACCCCTCCACTTT
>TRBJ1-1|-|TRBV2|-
CASSEVGGTEAFF
TGTGCCAGCAGTGAAGTAGGGGGTACTGAAGCTTTCTTT
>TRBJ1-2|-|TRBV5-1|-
CASSLGAAYGYTF
TGCGCCAGCAGCCTAGGGGCGGCTTATGGCTACACCTTC
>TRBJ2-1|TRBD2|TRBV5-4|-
CASSLADGGAYNEQFF
TGTGCCAGCAGCTTGGCCGACGGGGGGGCCTACAATGAGCAGTTCTTC
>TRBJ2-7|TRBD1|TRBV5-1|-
CASSRSGQGRLEQYF
TGCGCCAGCAGCCGATCCGGACAGGGGAGGCTCGAGCAGTACTTC
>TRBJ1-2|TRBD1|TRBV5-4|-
CASSWKGARYYGYTF
TGTGCCAGCAGTTGGAAGGGGGCTCGGTACTATGGCTACACCTTC
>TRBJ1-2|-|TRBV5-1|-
CASSLERLSDGYTF
TGCGCCAGCAGCTTGGAGCGTCTGTCTGATGGCTACACCTTC
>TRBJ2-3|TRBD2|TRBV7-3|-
CASSLLGLAVGDTQYF
TGTGCCAGCAGCTTGTTGGGACTAGCGGTAGGAGATACGCAGTATTTT
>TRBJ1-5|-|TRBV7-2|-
CASSLILGPQHF
TGTGCCAGCAGCTTAATCCTCGGGCCCCAGCATTTT
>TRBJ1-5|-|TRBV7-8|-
CASSRTFGTLNQPQHF
TGTGCCAGCAGCCGTACCTTCGGGACACTCAATCAGCCCCAGCATTTT
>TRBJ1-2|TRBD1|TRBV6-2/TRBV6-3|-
CASSLGQGRRSGYTF
TGTGCCAGCAGCCTCGGACAGGGACGTCGTAGTGGCTACACCTTC